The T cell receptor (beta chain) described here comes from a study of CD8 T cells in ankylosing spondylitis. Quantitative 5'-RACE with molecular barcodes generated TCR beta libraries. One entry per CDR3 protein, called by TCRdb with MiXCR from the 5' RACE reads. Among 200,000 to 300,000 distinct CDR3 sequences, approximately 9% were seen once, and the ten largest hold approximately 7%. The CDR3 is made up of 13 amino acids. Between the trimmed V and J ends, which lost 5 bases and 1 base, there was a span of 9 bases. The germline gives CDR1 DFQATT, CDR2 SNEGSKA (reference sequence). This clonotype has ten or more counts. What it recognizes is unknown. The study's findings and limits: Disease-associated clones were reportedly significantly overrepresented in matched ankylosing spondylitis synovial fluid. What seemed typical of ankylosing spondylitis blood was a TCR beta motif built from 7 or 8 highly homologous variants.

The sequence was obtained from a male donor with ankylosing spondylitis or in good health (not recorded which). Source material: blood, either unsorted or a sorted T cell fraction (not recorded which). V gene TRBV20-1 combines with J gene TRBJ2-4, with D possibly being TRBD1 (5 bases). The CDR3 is CSAWQGAKNIQYF. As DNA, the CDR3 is TGCAGTGCTTGGCAGGGTGCCAAAAACATTCAGTACTTC.